The clone carrying this T cell receptor beta chain has more than one count but fewer than ten. Its target is unknown. The data originate from a study of blood T cells in healthy people across ages. Each sample yielded at least 6 micrograms of PBMC total RNA. It was with a sample-barcoded 5' primer and a J-beta primer mix that a second PCR of roughly 7 to 11 cycles was run. Each cDNA molecule carried a tag from a template-switch adaptor that contained 12 random nucleotides. MiXCR, run by TCRdb on the 5' RACE reads, gives a single entry per CDR3 protein. The sample contains some 1.6 million distinct CDR3 sequences, about 35% of which appear only once. Study-wide results and caveats: Since the PBMCs were unsorted, naive and antigen-experienced cells could not be conclusively compared. The long-lived group displayed more naive CD4+ cells, plus higher diversity, than the aged donors did.

The clonotype originates from a woman in her 30s in good health. Sequenced: blood.

The CDR3 region is CSASKTGGDYGYTF. The CDR3 nucleotides are TGCAGTGCTTCTAAGACAGGGGGCGACTATGGCTACACCTTC. The chain recombines TRBV20-1 with TRBJ1-2, with 10 bases fitting TRBD1. Trimming cost V 5 bases and J 3 bases; bases outside gene matches: 6. From germline, CDR1 is DFQATT and CDR2 SNEGSKA (reference sequence). The CDR3 runs to 14 residues.